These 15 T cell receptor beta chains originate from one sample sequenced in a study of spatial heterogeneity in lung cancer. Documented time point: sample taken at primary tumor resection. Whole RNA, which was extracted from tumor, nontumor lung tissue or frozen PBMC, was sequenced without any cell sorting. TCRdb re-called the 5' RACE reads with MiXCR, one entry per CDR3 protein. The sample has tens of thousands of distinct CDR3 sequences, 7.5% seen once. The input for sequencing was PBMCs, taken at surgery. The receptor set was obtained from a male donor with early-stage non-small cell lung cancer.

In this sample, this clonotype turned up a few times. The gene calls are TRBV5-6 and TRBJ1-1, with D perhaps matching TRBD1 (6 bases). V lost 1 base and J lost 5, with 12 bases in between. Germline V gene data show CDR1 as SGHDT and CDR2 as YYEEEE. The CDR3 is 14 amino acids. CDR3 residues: CASSLQGLGTEAFF. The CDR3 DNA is TGTGCCAGCAGCTTGCAGGGGCTGGGGACTGAAGCTTTCTTT.

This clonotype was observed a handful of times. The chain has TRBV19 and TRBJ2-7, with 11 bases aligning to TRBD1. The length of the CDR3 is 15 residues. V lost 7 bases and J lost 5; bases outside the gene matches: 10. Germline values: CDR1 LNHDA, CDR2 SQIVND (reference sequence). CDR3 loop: CASTDPGQGDDEQYF. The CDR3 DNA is TGTGCCAGTACCGATCCGGGACAGGGGGATGACGAGCAGTACTTC.

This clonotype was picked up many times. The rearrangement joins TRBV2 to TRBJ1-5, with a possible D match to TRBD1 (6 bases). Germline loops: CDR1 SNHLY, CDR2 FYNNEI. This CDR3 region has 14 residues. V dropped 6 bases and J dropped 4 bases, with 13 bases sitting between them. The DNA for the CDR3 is TGTGCCAGCAGGGCAGGGGTTAGGAATCAGCCCCAGCATTTT. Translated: CASRAGVRNQPQHF.

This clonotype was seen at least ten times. The CDR3 here is CASAILGGGTSGELFF. In DNA, the CDR3 is TGCGCCAGCGCGATCCTGGGTGGAGGGACCAGCGGGGAGCTGTTTTTT. The V and J genes are TRBV5-1 and TRBJ2-2; tentative D call: TRBD2 (6 bases). Trimming took off 7 bases at V and 7 bases at J, with 23 bases between the two ends. The CDR3 has 16 residues. Per the germline V gene, CDR1 is SGHRS and CDR2 is YFSETQ.

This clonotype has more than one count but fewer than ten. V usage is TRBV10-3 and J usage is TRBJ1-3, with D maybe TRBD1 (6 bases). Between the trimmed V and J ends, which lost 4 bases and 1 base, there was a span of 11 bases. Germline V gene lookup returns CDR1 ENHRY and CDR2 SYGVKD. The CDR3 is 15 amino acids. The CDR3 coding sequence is TGTGCCATCAGTGGGATCACAGGGTCTGGAAACACCATATATTTT. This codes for CAISGITGSGNTIYF.

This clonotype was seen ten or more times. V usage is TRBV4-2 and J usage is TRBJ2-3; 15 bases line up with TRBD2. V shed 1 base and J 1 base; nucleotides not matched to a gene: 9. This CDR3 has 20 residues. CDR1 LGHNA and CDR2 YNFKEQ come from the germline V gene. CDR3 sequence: CASSQVWTSGGARGTDTQYF. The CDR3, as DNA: TGTGCCAGCAGCCAAGTATGGACTAGCGGGGGGGCGAGAGGCACAGATACGCAGTATTTT.

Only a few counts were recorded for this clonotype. The CDR3 loop reads CASSLGSGGGETQYF. CDR3 DNA: TGTGCCAGCAGCTTAGGAAGCGGGGGAGGAGAGACCCAGTACTTC. The rearrangement uses TRBV7-6 and TRBJ2-5, with 8 positions matching TRBD2. The CDR3 is made up of 15 amino acids. Germline CDR1 SGHVS, CDR2 FNYEAQ. The trim removed 1 base at V and 4 bases at J, leaving 5 bases unmatched.

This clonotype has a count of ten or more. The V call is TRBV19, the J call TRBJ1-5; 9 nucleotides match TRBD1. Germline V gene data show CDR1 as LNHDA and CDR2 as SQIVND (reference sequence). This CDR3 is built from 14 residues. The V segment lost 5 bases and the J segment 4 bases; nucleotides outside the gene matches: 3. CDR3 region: CASSPGQGNQPQHF. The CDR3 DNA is TGTGCCAGTAGTCCGGGACAGGGAAATCAGCCCCAGCATTTT.

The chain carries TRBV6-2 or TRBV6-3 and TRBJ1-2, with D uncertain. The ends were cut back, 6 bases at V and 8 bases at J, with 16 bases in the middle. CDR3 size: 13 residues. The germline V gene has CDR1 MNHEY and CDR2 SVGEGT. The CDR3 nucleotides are TGTGCCAGCAGCTCCGTCCAGGCTGGGGGCTACACCTTC. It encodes CASSSVQAGGYTF.

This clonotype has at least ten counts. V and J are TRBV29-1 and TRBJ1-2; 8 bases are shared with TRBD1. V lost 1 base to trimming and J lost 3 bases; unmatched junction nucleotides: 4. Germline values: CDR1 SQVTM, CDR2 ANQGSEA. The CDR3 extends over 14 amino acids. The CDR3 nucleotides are TGCAGCGTTGAAGCCGGGACAGGCGACTATGGCTACACCTTC. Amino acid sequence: CSVEAGTGDYGYTF.

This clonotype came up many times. The CDR3 region is CAISGTGTHYGYTF. The CDR3 DNA reads TGTGCCATCAGCGGGACAGGGACCCACTATGGCTACACCTTC. The genes are TRBV10-3 and TRBJ1-2; 9 bases match TRBD1. The V and J ends lost 6 bases and 3 bases, in that order; junction bases with no gene match: 5. The CDR3 sequence is 14 residues long. CDR1 and CDR2 (germline): ENHRY, SYGVKD.

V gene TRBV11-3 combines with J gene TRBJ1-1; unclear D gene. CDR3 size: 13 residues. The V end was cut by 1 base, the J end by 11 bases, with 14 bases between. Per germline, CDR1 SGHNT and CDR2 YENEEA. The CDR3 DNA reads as TGTGCCAGCAGCTTAGCCGTGGGGAGAGGGGCTTTCTTT. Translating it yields CASSLAVGRGAFF.

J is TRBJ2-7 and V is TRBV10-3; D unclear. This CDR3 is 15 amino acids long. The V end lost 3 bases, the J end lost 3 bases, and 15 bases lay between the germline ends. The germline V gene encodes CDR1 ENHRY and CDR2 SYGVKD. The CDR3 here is CAISDPDGWDYEQYF. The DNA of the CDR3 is TGTGCCATCAGTGACCCAGATGGTTGGGACTACGAGCAGTACTTC.

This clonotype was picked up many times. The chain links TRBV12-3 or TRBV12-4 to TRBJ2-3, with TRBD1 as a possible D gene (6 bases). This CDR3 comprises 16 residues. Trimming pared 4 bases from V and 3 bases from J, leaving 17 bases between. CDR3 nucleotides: TGTGCCAGCAGTTCCGAAGTACTAGGGGGAACAGATACGCAGTATTTT. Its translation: CASSSEVLGGTDTQYF.

CDR3 sequence reads: CASSQGGTYTGELFF. For the CDR3, the DNA is TGCGCCAGCAGCCAAGGGGGGACTTACACCGGGGAGCTGTTTTTT. V gene TRBV4-3 combines with J gene TRBJ2-2; D may be TRBD2 (6 bases). Germline V CDR1 and CDR2: LGHNA, YSLEER. This CDR3 is 15 amino acids long. V lost 1 base to trimming and J lost 3 bases, with 9 bases between them.